The entry that follows covers one T cell receptor (beta chain) sequence. Researchers made TCR beta libraries by using iRepertoire HTBI primers and running Arm-PCR on CDR3 regions. TCRdb called the multiplex PCR reads again in MiXCR, with one record for every CDR3 protein. The profile shows some 330,000 distinct CDR3 sequences, more than 20% of them singletons. Germline CDR1 SGHDT, CDR2 YYEEEE. This CDR3 region has 16 residues. Unmatched junction bases numbered 16, after V lost 4 bases and J lost 7 bases. This sample is drawn from a study of regulatory T cells in long-lasting Graves disease. The time point is: persistent/refractory GD, antithyroid drugs over 5 years with positive TRAb. After RNA was extracted from PBMCs, the TCR library was made from it.

This clonotype was obtained from a woman in her forties with Graves disease. The gene calls are TRBV5-6 and TRBJ2-7; 8 positions match TRBD1. This sample comprised peripheral blood mononuclear cells (PBMCs), obtained when the disease was refractory, from a patient treated with antithyroid drugs. Here the CDR3 reads CASSTRDRPFLGEQYF. In DNA, the CDR3 is TGTGCCAGCAGCACCCGGGACAGGCCCTTTTTGGGGGAGCAGTACTTC. Using reference TRBV5-6 and TRBJ2-7 for the parts outside the CDR3, the full variable domain is DAGVTQSPTHLIKTRGQQVTLRCSPKSGHDTVSWYQQALGQGPQFIFQYYEEEERQRGNFPDRFSGHQFPNYSSELNVNALLLGDSALYLCASSTRDRPFLGEQYFGPGTRLTVT.